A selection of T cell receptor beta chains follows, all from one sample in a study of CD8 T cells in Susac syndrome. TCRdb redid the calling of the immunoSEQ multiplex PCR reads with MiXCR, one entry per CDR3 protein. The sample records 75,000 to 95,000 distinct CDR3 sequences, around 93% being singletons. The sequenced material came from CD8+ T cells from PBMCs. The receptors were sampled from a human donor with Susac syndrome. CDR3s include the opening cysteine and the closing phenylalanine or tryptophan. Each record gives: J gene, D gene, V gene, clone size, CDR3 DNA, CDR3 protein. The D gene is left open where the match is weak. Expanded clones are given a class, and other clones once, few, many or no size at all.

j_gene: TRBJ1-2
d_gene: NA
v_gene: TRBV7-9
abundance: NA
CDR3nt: TGTGCCAGCAGCTTAGGAGAGATGGACACCTTC
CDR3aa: CASSLGEMDTF

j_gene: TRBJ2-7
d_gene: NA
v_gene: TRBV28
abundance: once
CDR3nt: TGTGCCAGCAGTTTATCCCGGGCCCAGGGTGGGTGGGAGCAGTACTTC
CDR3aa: CASSLSRAQGGWEQYF

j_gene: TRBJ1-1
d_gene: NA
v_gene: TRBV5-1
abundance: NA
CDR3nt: TGCGCCAGCAGCTCCCGACAGGATGGGGCTGAAGCTTTCTTT
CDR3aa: CASSSRQDGAEAFF

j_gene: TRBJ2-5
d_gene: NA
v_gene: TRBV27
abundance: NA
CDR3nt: TGTGCCAGCAGTTTCTTGGGTCTTGAGGGGCCCCAAGAGACCCAGTACTTC
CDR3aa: CASSFLGLEGPQETQYF

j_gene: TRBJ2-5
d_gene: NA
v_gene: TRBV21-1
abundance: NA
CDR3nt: TGTGCCAGAGGCCCGGGAAGGGGGCTTCAAGAGACCCAGTACTTC
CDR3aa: CARGPGRGLQETQYF

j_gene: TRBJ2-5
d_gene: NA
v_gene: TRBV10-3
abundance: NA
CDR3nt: TGTGCCATCAGTTCCGACTGGAGCCAAGAGACCCAGTACTTC
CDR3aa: CAISSDWSQETQYF

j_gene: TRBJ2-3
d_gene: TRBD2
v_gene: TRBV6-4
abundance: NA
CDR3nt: TGTGCCAGCAGTGGGACTAGCGGGACAGATACGCAGTATTTT
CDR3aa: CASSGTSGTDTQYF

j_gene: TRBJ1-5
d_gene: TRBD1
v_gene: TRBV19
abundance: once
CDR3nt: TGTGCCAGTGGACAGGGGGCGGCTCAGCCCCAGCATTTT
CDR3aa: CASGQGAAQPQHF

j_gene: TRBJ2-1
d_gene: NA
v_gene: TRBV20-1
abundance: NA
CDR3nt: TGCAGTGCTAACCCGAATCAGGGGTTTAGCTCCTACAATGAGCAGTTCTTC
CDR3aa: CSANPNQGFSSYNEQFF

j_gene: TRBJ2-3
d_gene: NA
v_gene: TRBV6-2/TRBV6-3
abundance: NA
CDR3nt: TGTGCCAGCAGTTTTCTCATGGATACAGATACGCAGTATTTT
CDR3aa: CASSFLMDTDTQYF

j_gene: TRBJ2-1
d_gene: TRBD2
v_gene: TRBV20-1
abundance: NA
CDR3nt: TGCAGTGCTAGCTTCCTCGCCAGCGGGAACGCCTACAATGAGCAGTTCTTC
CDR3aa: CSASFLASGNAYNEQFF

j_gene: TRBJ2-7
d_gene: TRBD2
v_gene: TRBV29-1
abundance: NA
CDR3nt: TGCAGCGGGCGGGGGATAGCGGGATCCTACGAGCAGTACTTC
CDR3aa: CSGRGIAGSYEQYF

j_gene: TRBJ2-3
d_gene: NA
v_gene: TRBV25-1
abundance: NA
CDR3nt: TGTGCCAGCAGTGAACGGGTCTCGAGGGGGATGGCAGATACGCAGTATTTT
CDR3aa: CASSERVSRGMADTQYF

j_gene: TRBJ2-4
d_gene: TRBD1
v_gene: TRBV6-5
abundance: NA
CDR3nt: TGTGCCAGCAGTAGCCGGGACAGGGGGTTAAACATTCAGTACTTC
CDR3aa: CASSSRDRGLNIQYF

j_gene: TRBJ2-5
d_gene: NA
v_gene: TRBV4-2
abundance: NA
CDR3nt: TGTGCCAGCAGCCAAGCGGGCCCCCAAGAGACCCAGTACTTC
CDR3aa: CASSQAGPQETQYF

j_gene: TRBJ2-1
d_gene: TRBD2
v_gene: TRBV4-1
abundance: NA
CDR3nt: TGCGCCAGCGGACTAGCGGGAGCCTACAATGAGCAGTTCTTC
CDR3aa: CASGLAGAYNEQFF

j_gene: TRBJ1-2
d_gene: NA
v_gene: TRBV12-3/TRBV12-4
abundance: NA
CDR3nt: TGTGCCAGCAGTTTTCAAGGGATGGGTGGCTACACCTTC
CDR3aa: CASSFQGMGGYTF

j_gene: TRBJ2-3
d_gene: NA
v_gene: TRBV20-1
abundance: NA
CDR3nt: TGCAGTGCCAAGCGACCGGGACTGGATGGAGATACGCAGTATTTT
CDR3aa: CSAKRPGLDGDTQYF

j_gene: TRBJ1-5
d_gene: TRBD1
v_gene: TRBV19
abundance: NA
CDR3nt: TGTGCCAGTAGTCCCGGACAGGACGTTCAGCCCCAGCATTTT
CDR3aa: CASSPGQDVQPQHF

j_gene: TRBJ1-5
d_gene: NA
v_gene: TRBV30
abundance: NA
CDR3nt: TGTGCCTGGAAGCGGGGGTCGAGCAATCAGCCCCAGCATTTT
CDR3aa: CAWKRGSSNQPQHF

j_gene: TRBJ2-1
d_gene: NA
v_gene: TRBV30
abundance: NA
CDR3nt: TGTGCCTGGAGTGAGTCTCGGCTCCCACGATCCTACAATGAGCAGTTCTTC
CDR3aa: CAWSESRLPRSYNEQFF

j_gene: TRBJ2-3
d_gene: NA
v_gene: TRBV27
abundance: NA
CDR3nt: TGTGCCAGCAGTTCCTCATTGGACACAGATACGCAGTATTTT
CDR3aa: CASSSSLDTDTQYF

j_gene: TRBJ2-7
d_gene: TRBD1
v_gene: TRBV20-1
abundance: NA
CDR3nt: TGCAGTGCCCGGGACAGGGGCCACTACGAGCAGTACTTC
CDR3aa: CSARDRGHYEQYF

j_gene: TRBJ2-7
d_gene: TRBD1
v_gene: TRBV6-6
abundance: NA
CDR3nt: TGTGCCACCCGGGACAGTCCCTACGAGCAGTACTTC
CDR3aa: CATRDSPYEQYF

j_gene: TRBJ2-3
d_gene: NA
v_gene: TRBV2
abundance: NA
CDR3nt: TGTGCCAGCAGTGAAGCTTGGCGTAAAAGCACAGATACGCAGTATTTT
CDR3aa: CASSEAWRKSTDTQYF